The rows below give T cell receptor beta chains drawn from one sample of a study of T cell repertoires in cytomegalovirus infection. TCRdb reprocessed the reads with MiXCR, giving one entry per CDR3 protein. In the table there are approximately 130,000 distinct CDR3 sequences, approximately 9.2% of which are singletons. The specimen sequenced was PBMCs. The receptors were sampled from a human donor in good health (CMV status not recorded). Some clones in this sample may be carry-over from other donors' samples. The CDR3 runs from the conserved cysteine through the conserved F or W. A D gene is named only where the DNA matches it firmly. Expanded clones get a size class; other rows say once, few or many, or leave the size out.

clone_size: many
j_call: TRBJ2-7
d_call: TRBD1
v_call: TRBV28
cdr3_nt: TGTCGTGTGGGGGGACAGGGTGCCTACGAGCAGTACTTC
cdr3_aa: CRVGGQGAYEQYF

clone_size: .
j_call: TRBJ1-1
d_call: .
v_call: TRBV18
cdr3_nt: TGTGCCAGCTCCGAGGGATTGAGCACTGAAGCTTTCTTT
cdr3_aa: CASSEGLSTEAFF

clone_size: many
j_call: TRBJ2-1
d_call: .
v_call: TRBV7-9
cdr3_nt: TGTGCCAGCAGGCCAGACTACCCACCGGAGCAGTTCTTC
cdr3_aa: CASRPDYPPEQFF

clone_size: many
j_call: TRBJ1-1
d_call: .
v_call: TRBV4-2
cdr3_nt: TGTGCCAGCAGCCAAGTTGTGAACACTGAAGCTTTCTTT
cdr3_aa: CASSQVVNTEAFF

clone_size: many
j_call: TRBJ2-6
d_call: .
v_call: TRBV28
cdr3_nt: TGTGCCAGCAGTTTATTCTTCCAGGTGACCCCCTCTGGGGCCAACGTCCTGACTTTC
cdr3_aa: CASSLFFQVTPSGANVLTF

clone_size: few
j_call: TRBJ2-1
d_call: TRBD2
v_call: TRBV2
cdr3_nt: TGTGCCAGCAGGTTGGGGGCTAGCGGGGGTTTAGGCTACAATGAGCAGTTCTTC
cdr3_aa: CASRLGASGGLGYNEQFF

clone_size: many
j_call: TRBJ2-1
d_call: TRBD2
v_call: TRBV2
cdr3_nt: TGTGCCAGCAATGGACTAGCGGGGAACAATGAGCAGTTCTTC
cdr3_aa: CASNGLAGNNEQFF

clone_size: many
j_call: TRBJ2-3
d_call: .
v_call: TRBV6-5
cdr3_nt: TGTGCCAGCAGTCCTCTCGGGACAACCAGCACAGATACGCAGTATTTT
cdr3_aa: CASSPLGTTSTDTQYF

clone_size: many
j_call: TRBJ2-3
d_call: .
v_call: TRBV2
cdr3_nt: TGTGCCAGCGGTATAACAGCAGATACGCAGTATTTT
cdr3_aa: CASGITADTQYF

clone_size: many
j_call: TRBJ1-2
d_call: .
v_call: TRBV28
cdr3_nt: TGTGCCAGCAGTTTAAGGCTCCAGGGAGCTTTCTACACCTTC
cdr3_aa: CASSLRLQGAFYTF

clone_size: many
j_call: TRBJ2-5
d_call: .
v_call: TRBV7-6
cdr3_nt: TGTGCCAGCAGCTTAGTTTTCCGGGAGACCCAGTACTTC
cdr3_aa: CASSLVFRETQYF

clone_size: .
j_call: TRBJ1-2
d_call: TRBD1
v_call: TRBV20-1
cdr3_nt: TGCAGTGCTTCTGGACAGGGCTATGGCTACACCTTC
cdr3_aa: CSASGQGYGYTF

clone_size: medium-sized
j_call: TRBJ2-5
d_call: .
v_call: TRBV7-2
cdr3_nt: TGTGCCAGCAGCTTATATGGCCCCGGGGAGACCCAGTACTTC
cdr3_aa: CASSLYGPGETQYF

clone_size: many
j_call: TRBJ1-2
d_call: .
v_call: TRBV6-6
cdr3_nt: TGTGCCAGCAGTTACGGCGGGGGCGACTATGGCTACACCTTC
cdr3_aa: CASSYGGGDYGYTF

clone_size: many
j_call: TRBJ1-2
d_call: TRBD1
v_call: TRBV20-1
cdr3_nt: TGCAGTGCTGGGACAGGGGTGGACTATGGCTACACCTTC
cdr3_aa: CSAGTGVDYGYTF

clone_size: .
j_call: TRBJ1-5
d_call: .
v_call: TRBV28
cdr3_nt: TGTGCCAGCAGTTTTCCGAGGGCGGGGGGAAATGATCAGCCCCAGCATTTT
cdr3_aa: CASSFPRAGGNDQPQHF

clone_size: many
j_call: TRBJ1-5
d_call: .
v_call: TRBV15
cdr3_nt: TGTGCCACCAGCCCCCCGGCTTATAGCAATCAGCCCCAGCATTTT
cdr3_aa: CATSPPAYSNQPQHF

clone_size: few
j_call: TRBJ1-2
d_call: .
v_call: TRBV28
cdr3_nt: TGTGCCAGCAGTATTCCAACTAACTATGGCTACACCTTC
cdr3_aa: CASSIPTNYGYTF

clone_size: many
j_call: TRBJ1-4
d_call: .
v_call: TRBV7-9
cdr3_nt: TGTGCCAGCAGCCCTGGACGGTCTAATGAAAAACTGTTTTTT
cdr3_aa: CASSPGRSNEKLFF

clone_size: many
j_call: TRBJ2-7
d_call: TRBD1
v_call: TRBV5-4
cdr3_nt: TGTGCCAGCAGCCGACAGGGAATTGGCGAGCAGTACTTC
cdr3_aa: CASSRQGIGEQYF

clone_size: few
j_call: TRBJ1-4
d_call: .
v_call: TRBV5-4
cdr3_nt: TGTGCCAGCAGATCTCAGGACGGGGAAAAACTGTTTTTT
cdr3_aa: CASRSQDGEKLFF

clone_size: many
j_call: TRBJ1-5
d_call: TRBD1
v_call: TRBV7-9
cdr3_nt: TGTGCCAGCAGCTTAGGTGCAGGGGGAGGTCAGCCCCAGCATTTT
cdr3_aa: CASSLGAGGGQPQHF

clone_size: few
j_call: TRBJ2-3
d_call: TRBD1
v_call: TRBV5-1
cdr3_nt: TGCGCCAGCAGCTTCGGGGACAGGGGCGCAGATACGCAGTATTTT
cdr3_aa: CASSFGDRGADTQYF

clone_size: .
j_call: TRBJ1-5
d_call: .
v_call: TRBV6-5
cdr3_nt: TGTGCCAGCAGTCGCGGGCTGACCCAGCCCCAGCATTTT
cdr3_aa: CASSRGLTQPQHF

clone_size: few
j_call: TRBJ1-1
d_call: .
v_call: TRBV19
cdr3_nt: TGTGCCAGTAGTATTGCGGGCCTGAACACTGAAGCTTTCTTT
cdr3_aa: CASSIAGLNTEAFF

clone_size: few
j_call: TRBJ1-4
d_call: .
v_call: TRBV7-9
cdr3_nt: TGTGCCAGCAGCTCGAACTTAGGGGGGAGTGAAAAACTGTTTTTT
cdr3_aa: CASSSNLGGSEKLFF

clone_size: .
j_call: TRBJ2-5
d_call: .
v_call: TRBV2
cdr3_nt: TGTGCCAGCTCGTGGGATGAGACCCAGTACTTC
cdr3_aa: CASSWDETQYF

clone_size: few
j_call: TRBJ1-2
d_call: .
v_call: TRBV19
cdr3_nt: TGTGCCAGTAGTTGGAACTATGGCTACACCTTC
cdr3_aa: CASSWNYGYTF

clone_size: many
j_call: TRBJ1-5
d_call: TRBD1
v_call: TRBV7-9
cdr3_nt: TGTGCCAGCAGCTCCGGACAGGGACACCAGCCCCAGCATTTT
cdr3_aa: CASSSGQGHQPQHF

clone_size: many
j_call: TRBJ1-1
d_call: .
v_call: TRBV6-5
cdr3_nt: TGTGCCAGCAGTTACTCGACCAGGGCGCACACTGAAGCTTTCTTT
cdr3_aa: CASSYSTRAHTEAFF

clone_size: many
j_call: TRBJ2-1
d_call: TRBD2
v_call: TRBV6-2/TRBV6-3
cdr3_nt: TGTGCCAGCAGCCGTCAACCGGGACTAGCGGGCGATGAGCAGTTCTTC
cdr3_aa: CASSRQPGLAGDEQFF

clone_size: many
j_call: TRBJ1-1
d_call: .
v_call: TRBV4-2
cdr3_nt: TGTGCCAGCAGCCTCCGCAGGTGGGAGGGTGAAGCTTTCTTT
cdr3_aa: CASSLRRWEGEAFF

clone_size: .
j_call: TRBJ2-1
d_call: .
v_call: TRBV3-1
cdr3_nt: TGTGCCAGCAGCCCGGAGAAGGGGGGGGAGCAGTTCTTC
cdr3_aa: CASSPEKGGEQFF